This record covers a single T cell receptor beta chain. Its matching antigen is unknown. This sample was taken from a study of T cell repertoires in cytomegalovirus infection. Study-wide background: In the study, CMV epitopes included recently identified HLA-C-restricted and well-studied HLA-B-restricted ones.

A single record per CDR3 protein comes from TCRdb applying MiXCR to the reads. The sample contains roughly 730,000 distinct CDR3 sequences, about 30% of which appear only once. The material sequenced was cultured PBMCs, taken from culture after CMV antigen stimulation. The sequence came from a human donor in good health (CMV status not recorded). Some clones in this sample may be carry-over from other donors' samples.

DNA for the CDR3: TGCGCCAGCAGCGACGTGGCGGGTACGCAGTATTTT. The encoded protein is CASSDVAGTQYF. The chain combines TRBV5-1 with TRBJ2-3; a weak D match, TRBD2 (5 bases). Trimming left V 4 bases short and J 8 bases short, with 11 bases between. Germline lookup yields CDR1 SGHRS and CDR2 YFSETQ. There are 12 residues in the CDR3.